This T cell receptor beta chain is from a study of T cell responses to AZD1222 COVID-19 vaccine. Study outcomes and limitations: Researchers report vaccine-associated CD4 TCRs spanning spike, with dominance at 160-218 and 743-854.

On this clone: No antigen is known for it.

Generated by immunoSEQ multiplex PCR, the TCRdb table keeps only in-frame clones and is missing some. The table lists roughly 140,000 clones, approximately 93% of them singletons, with less than 15% in the top ten. The length of the CDR3 is 16 residues. The V end was cut by 3 bases, the J end by 0 bases, with 11 bases between. The germline gives CDR1 SNHLY, CDR2 FYNNEI. This chain uses TRBV2 with TRBJ1-4; D remains ambiguous. The receptor was derived from an adult who had recovered from COVID-19. This specimen was peripheral blood, taken after recovery from COVID-19. CDR3 in amino acids: CASSDNYPSTNEKLFF. CDR3 in DNA: TGTGCCAGCAGTGACAACTACCCGTCAACTAATGAAAAACTGTTTTTT. Drawing the rest from reference TRBV2 and TRBJ1-4, the complete variable domain is EPEVTQTPSHQVTQMGQEVILRCVPISNHLYFYWYRQILGQKVEFLVSFYNNEISEKSEIFDDQFSVERPDGSNFTLKIRSTKLEDSAMYFCASSDNYPSTNEKLFFGSGTQLSVL.